This T cell receptor beta chain was retrieved from a study of cytomegalovirus exposure and HLA in healthy donors. Trimming pared 6 bases from V and 5 bases from J, leaving 5 bases between. Per germline, CDR1 MDHEN and CDR2 SYDVKM. The CDR3 is 11 residues long. TCRdb's table, derived via immunoSEQ multiplex PCR, lists solely in-frame clones and lacks some. The sample includes some 79,000 clones, approximately 94% seen only once; the top ten take around 3.5%. Worth noting for this clone: Its target is not known.

Study-level findings and limits: In the 120 or so validation repertoires, approximately 94% of cluster scores exceeded 0, per a later analysis. In vitro checks showed that three CMV-associated chains really do target CMV antigens.

This chain links TRBV28 with TRBJ1-5, with D uncertain. The sequence was collected from a woman between 18 and 29 years old in good health and CMV-seropositive. The sequenced material came from PBMCs. CDR3 loop: CASSGYQPQHF. The CDR3 DNA follows: TGTGCCAGCAGCGGTTATCAGCCCCAGCATTTT.